This T cell receptor (beta chain) appears in the sequencing data of a study of blood T cell repertoires in COVID-19. Study information: Acute-phase and convalescent COVID-19 samples originated in the United States, Italy and Spain. PBMCs, B-cell-depleted T cells, or T cells provided the cDNA or gDNA that made up the material.

Per the authors' pipeline: Reference gene primer amplification gave nucleated cell count estimates. Assay: immunoSEQ multiplex PCR; the TCRdb copy retains only in-frame clones and omits some. V and J calls and clone size are those listed in that table; D and trimming were worked out from the DNA. The table includes 100,000 to 150,000 clones, about 85% detected once. The receptor was derived from a man older than 75 with active or convalescent COVID-19. The sequenced sample consisted of peripheral blood.

CDR3 protein: CATSDSTGGQYEQYF. The CDR3 DNA is TGTGCCACCAGTGACTCTACAGGGGGTCAATACGAGCAGTACTTC. The chain joins TRBV24-1 to TRBJ2-7; 8 nucleotides match TRBD1. Per germline, CDR1 KGHDR and CDR2 SFDVKD. This CDR3 comprises 15 residues. V dropped 4 bases and J dropped 4; count of bases not matched to a gene: 8.